Presented here are 18 T cell receptor beta chains from one specimen sequenced in a study of T cell responses to AZD1222 COVID-19 vaccine. Using immunoSEQ multiplex PCR, the repertoire was profiled, and TCRdb retains in-frame clones only, with some absent. The sample has over 60,000 clones, around 74% seen once. The sample here was peripheral blood, taken on day 0 of MenACWY control vaccination. These receptors all come from an adult in good health.

The chain couples TRBV5-1 to TRBJ2-3; TRBD1 is a possible D gene (5 bases). The CDR3 covers 16 residues. V was shortened by 3 bases and J by 0 bases, with 14 bases between the two germline ends. The V gene's germline CDR1 is SGHRS and CDR2 YFSETQ. The CDR3 DNA reads as TGCGCCAGCAGCTCGACCAGGGTGGATAGCACAGATACGCAGTATTTT. Amino acid sequence: CASSSTRVDSTDTQYF.

The chain joins TRBV7-2 to TRBJ1-5; maybe TRBD1 (5 bases). Per the germline V gene, CDR1 is SGHTA and CDR2 is FQGNSA. The germline V and J ends were trimmed by 4 bases and 7 bases, with 17 bases remaining between them. The CDR3 sequence is 15 residues long. CDR3 residues: CASSWAGAGEQPQHF. The CDR3 bases are TGTGCCAGCAGCTGGGCTGGGGCGGGGGAACAGCCCCAGCATTTT.

J is TRBJ2-3 and V is TRBV6-2 or TRBV6-3; TRBD1 is a possible D gene (6 bases). CDR3 length: 12 residues. Germline CDR1 reads MNHEY; CDR2 reads SVGEGT. V was clipped by 5 bases and J by 7 bases, with 10 bases between them. The CDR3 sequence is CASSPGHYTQYF. CDR3 nucleotides: TGTGCCAGCAGTCCGGGACACTATACGCAGTATTTT.

The chain has TRBV12-3 or TRBV12-4 and TRBJ1-6, with D possibly TRBD1 on 5 matching bases. There are 11 residues in the CDR3. The ends were cut back, 3 bases at V and 14 bases at J, with 8 bases in the middle. The CDR3 region is CASSFGGTLHF. CDR3 DNA sequence: TGTGCCAGCAGTTTCGGGGGGACCCTCCACTTT.

The V gene is TRBV30, the J gene TRBJ2-1, with TRBD2 matching over 7 bases. CDR3 length equals 14 residues. Germline CDR1 and CDR2: GTSNPN and SVGIG (reference sequence). V trimming: 5 bases; J trimming: 7 bases; junction bases outside the gene matches: 11. The DNA of the CDR3 is TGTGCCTGGGCTCTCACAGCGGGGAAGAATGAGCAGTTCTTC. Its protein product is CAWALTAGKNEQFF.

The sample holds many counts of this clone. This chain joins TRBV12-3 or TRBV12-4 and TRBJ2-1; 7 bases fit TRBD1. There are 13 residues in the CDR3. V was pared by 6 bases and J by 9 bases, with 8 bases of the junction left unmatched. As DNA, the CDR3 is TGTGCCAGCAGGAAAACAGGGGCGGGTGAGCAGTTCTTC. Translating gives CASRKTGAGEQFF.

On this clone itself: The junction shows a germline mismatch at one end, possibly a read error. The V call is TRBV7-7, the J call TRBJ2-3, with 14 bases matching TRBD2. This CDR3 spans 16 amino acids. From germline, CDR1 is SSHAT and CDR2 FNYEAQ (reference sequence). In DNA form, the CDR3 reads TGTGCTAGCAGTCCGGGACTAGCGGGGGCCGCAGATACGCAGTATTTT. This sequence encodes CASSPGLAGAADTQYF.

The V call is TRBV6-2 or TRBV6-3, the J call TRBJ1-2; D gene unclear. V shed 4 bases and J shed 2 bases, with 17 bases lying between them. CDR3 size: 16 residues. Germline CDR1 reads MNHEY; CDR2 reads SVGEGT. The CDR3 sequence: CASSSLPGGENYGYTF. In DNA, the CDR3 is TGTGCCAGCAGTTCGCTGCCGGGAGGAGAGAACTATGGCTACACCTTC.

The chain carries TRBV27 and TRBJ1-1, with D unresolved. In germline, CDR1 is MNHEY, CDR2 SMNVEV (reference sequence). This CDR3 is built from 13 residues. V shed 3 bases and J shed 1 base, with 6 bases lying between them. CDR3 in DNA: TGTGCCAGCAGTTTCCAATCGAACACTGAAGCTTTCTTT. Translating it yields CASSFQSNTEAFF.

The chain carries TRBV6-5 and TRBJ2-1; unclear D gene. Trimming shortened V by 7 bases and J by 7 bases, and 17 bases separated the two germline ends. The CDR3 is 14 residues long. Germline CDR1 and CDR2: MNHEY and SVGAGI. CDR3 in amino acids: CASTPSPSGNEQFF. The CDR3, as DNA: TGTGCCAGCACCCCCAGTCCCAGTGGAAATGAGCAGTTCTTC.

This rearrangement joins TRBV12-3 or TRBV12-4 to TRBJ2-7, with 9 bases lining up with TRBD2. J gave up 6 bases and V 4 bases, and 4 bases lay outside the gene matches. The CDR3 spans 13 residues. CDR3 DNA: TGTGCCAGCAGTTCGGGACTAGCACTCGAGCAGTACTTC. As protein: CASSSGLALEQYF.

This clone was seen once. This chain links TRBV6-5 with TRBJ1-6; tentatively, D is TRBD1 (6 bases). The CDR3 totals 15 residues. V lost 7 bases, J lost 5 bases, and 15 bases lay in between. Germline CDR1 reads MNHEY; CDR2 reads SVGAGI. The CDR3: CASNRGTIDNSPLHF. The CDR3 nucleotides read TGTGCCAGCAATAGGGGGACAATCGATAATTCACCCCTCCACTTT.

The chain has TRBV30 and TRBJ1-1; D uncertain. Per the germline V gene, CDR1 is GTSNPN and CDR2 is SVGIG (reference sequence). The CDR3 extends over 17 amino acids. V lost 0 bases and J 1 base, leaving 18 bases between the germline ends. Written as DNA, the CDR3 is TGTGCCTGGAGTGTGGAGGATTGGTCGAGAAGGAACACTGAAGCTTTCTTT. It translates to CAWSVEDWSRRNTEAFF.

The chain joins TRBV18 to TRBJ2-1; D is perhaps TRBD2 (5 bases). V lost 3 bases and J 8 bases, leaving 17 bases between the germline ends. This CDR3 region has 15 residues. The V gene's germline CDR1 is KGHSH and CDR2 LQKENI. CDR3 sequence reads: CASSPGAALFDEQFF. The DNA of the CDR3 is TGTGCCAGCTCACCGGGAGCCGCTCTATTCGATGAGCAGTTCTTC.

The J gene is TRBJ2-1, the V gene TRBV20-1; D uncertain. Germline V gene sequence: CDR1 DFQATT, CDR2 SNEGSKA (reference sequence). Trimming removed 1 base at V and 10 bases at J, with 8 bases between. The CDR3 has 11 residues. The CDR3 nucleotides are TGCAGTGCTAGAGCAAACACCGAGCAGTTCTTC. Translated: CSARANTEQFF.

The J gene is TRBJ1-2, the V gene TRBV14; D call uncertain. There are 13 residues in the CDR3. V was pared by 3 bases and J by 8 bases, with 13 bases between. The germline V gene has CDR1 SGHDN and CDR2 FVKESK. The CDR3 reads CASSQARIGGYTF. The CDR3 DNA reads TGTGCCAGCAGCCAGGCTCGAATTGGGGGCTACACCTTC.

The V gene is TRBV6-6, the J gene TRBJ1-2, with TRBD1 identical over 8 bases. Germline values: CDR1 MNHNY, CDR2 SVGAGI (reference sequence). J was trimmed by 4 bases and V by 5 bases; bases with no gene match: 6. The CDR3 is 14 amino acids. The CDR3 reads CASSLDRALYGYTF. The CDR3 coding sequence is TGTGCCAGCAGTCTGGACAGGGCTCTCTATGGCTACACCTTC.

J is TRBJ2-5 and V is TRBV2; D ambiguous. V lost 5 bases and J lost 5, with 18 bases in between. The CDR3 is 15 amino acids. Germline lookup yields CDR1 SNHLY and CDR2 FYNNEI. In DNA form, the CDR3 reads TGTGCCAGCAGTATAACCTCAGGCGACGTCGAGACCCAGTACTTC. This sequence encodes CASSITSGDVETQYF.